This section outlines one T cell receptor beta chain sequence together with its context. CDR3 size: 13 residues. Trimming left V 9 bases short and J 0 bases short, with 12 bases between. The germline CDR1 and CDR2 sequences are LGHNA and YNFKEQ. These data originate in a study of CD8 T cells in ankylosing spondylitis. TCRdb processed the 5' RACE reads anew with MiXCR; each CDR3 protein has one entry. The data show 250,000 or so distinct CDR3 sequences, with 18% seen just once and more than 25% held by the top ten. V gene TRBV4-2 combines with J gene TRBJ2-7, with a tentative D call TRBD2 (5 bases). Specimen: blood, either unsorted or a sorted T cell fraction (not recorded which). This sequence was found in a male donor with ankylosing spondylitis or in good health (not recorded which). In DNA form, the CDR3 reads TGTGCCAGTGGGAGCTCCTACTCCTACGAGCAGTACTTC. It codes for CASGSSYSYEQYF.